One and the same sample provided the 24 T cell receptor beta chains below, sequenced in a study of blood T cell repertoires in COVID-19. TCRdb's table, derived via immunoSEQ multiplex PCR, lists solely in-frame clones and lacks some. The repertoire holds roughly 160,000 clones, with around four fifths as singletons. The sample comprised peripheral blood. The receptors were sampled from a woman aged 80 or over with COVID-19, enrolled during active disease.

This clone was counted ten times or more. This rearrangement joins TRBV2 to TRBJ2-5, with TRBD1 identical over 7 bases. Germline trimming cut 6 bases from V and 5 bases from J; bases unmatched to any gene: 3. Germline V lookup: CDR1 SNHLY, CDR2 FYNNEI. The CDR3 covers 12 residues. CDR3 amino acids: CASRTTGETQYF. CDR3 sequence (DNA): TGTGCCAGCAGGACGACAGGGGAGACCCAGTACTTC.

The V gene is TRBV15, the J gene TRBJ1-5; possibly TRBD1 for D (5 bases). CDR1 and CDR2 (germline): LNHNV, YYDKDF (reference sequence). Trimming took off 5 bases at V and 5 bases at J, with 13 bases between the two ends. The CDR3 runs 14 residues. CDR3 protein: CATSVRGGDQPQHF. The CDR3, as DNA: TGTGCCACCAGCGTAAGGGGAGGCGATCAGCCCCAGCATTTT. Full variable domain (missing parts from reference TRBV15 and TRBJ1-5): DAMVIQNPRYQVTQFGKPVTLSCSQTLNHNVMYWYQQKSSQAPKLLFHYYDKDFNNEADTPDNFQSRRPNTSFCFLDIRSPGLGDTAMYLCATSVRGGDQPQHFGDGTRLSIL.

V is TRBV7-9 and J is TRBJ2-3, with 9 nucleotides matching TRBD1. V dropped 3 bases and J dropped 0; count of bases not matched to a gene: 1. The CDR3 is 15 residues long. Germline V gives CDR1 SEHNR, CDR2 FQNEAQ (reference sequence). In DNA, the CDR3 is TGTGCCAGCAGCTTGGGACAGGGCAGCACAGATACGCAGTATTTT. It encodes CASSLGQGSTDTQYF.

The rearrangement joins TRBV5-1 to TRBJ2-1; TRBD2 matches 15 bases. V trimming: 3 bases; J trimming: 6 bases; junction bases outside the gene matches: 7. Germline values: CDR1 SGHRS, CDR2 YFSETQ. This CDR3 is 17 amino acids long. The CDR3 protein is CASSSRTSGRAGNEQFF. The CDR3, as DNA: TGCGCCAGCAGCTCCCGGACTAGCGGGAGGGCTGGCAATGAGCAGTTCTTC.

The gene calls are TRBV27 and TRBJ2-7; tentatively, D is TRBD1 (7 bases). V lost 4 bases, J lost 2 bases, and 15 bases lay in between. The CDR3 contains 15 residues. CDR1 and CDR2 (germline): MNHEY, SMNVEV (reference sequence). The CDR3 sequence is CASSSSWRGPYEQYF. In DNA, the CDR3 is TGTGCCAGCAGTTCGTCCTGGAGGGGGCCCTACGAGCAGTACTTC.

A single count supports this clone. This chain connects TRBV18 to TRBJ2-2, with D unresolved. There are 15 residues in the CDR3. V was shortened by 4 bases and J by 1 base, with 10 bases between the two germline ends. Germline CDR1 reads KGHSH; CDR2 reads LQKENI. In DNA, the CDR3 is TGTGCCAGCTCACTCGAGCCAGGGAACACCGGGGAGCTGTTTTTT. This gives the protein CASSLEPGNTGELFF.

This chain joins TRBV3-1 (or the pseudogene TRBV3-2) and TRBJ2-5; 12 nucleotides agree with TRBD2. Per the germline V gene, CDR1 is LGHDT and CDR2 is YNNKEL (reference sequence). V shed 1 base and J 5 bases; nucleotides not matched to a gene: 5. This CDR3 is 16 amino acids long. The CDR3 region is CASSQVLAGGRETQYF. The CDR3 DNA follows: TGTGCCAGCAGCCAAGTCCTAGCGGGAGGGCGGGAGACCCAGTACTTC.

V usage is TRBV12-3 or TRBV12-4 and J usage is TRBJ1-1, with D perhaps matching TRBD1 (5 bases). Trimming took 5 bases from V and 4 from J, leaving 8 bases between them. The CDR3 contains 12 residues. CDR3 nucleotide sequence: TGTGCCAGCAGTCCAGACAGCACTGAAGCTTTCTTT. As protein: CASSPDSTEAFF.

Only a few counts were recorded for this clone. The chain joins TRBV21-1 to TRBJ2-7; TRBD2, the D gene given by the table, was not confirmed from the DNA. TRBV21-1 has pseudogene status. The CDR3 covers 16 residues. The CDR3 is CASSKALPSGRNEQYF. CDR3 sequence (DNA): TGTGCCAGCAGCAAAGCGCTCCCTAGCGGGAGAAACGAGCAGTACTTC.

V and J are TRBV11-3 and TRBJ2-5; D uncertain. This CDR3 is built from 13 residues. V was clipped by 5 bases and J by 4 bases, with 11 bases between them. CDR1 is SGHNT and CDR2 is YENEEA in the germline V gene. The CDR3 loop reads CASSPDPGETQYF. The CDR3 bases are TGTGCCAGCAGCCCCGACCCGGGAGAGACCCAGTACTTC.

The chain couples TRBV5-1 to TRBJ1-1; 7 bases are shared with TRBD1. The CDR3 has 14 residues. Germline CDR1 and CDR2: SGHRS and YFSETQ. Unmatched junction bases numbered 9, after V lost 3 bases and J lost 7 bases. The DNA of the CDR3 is TGCGCCAGCAGCTCACCGGGACAGCCCCTTGAAGCTTTCTTT. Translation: CASSSPGQPLEAFF.

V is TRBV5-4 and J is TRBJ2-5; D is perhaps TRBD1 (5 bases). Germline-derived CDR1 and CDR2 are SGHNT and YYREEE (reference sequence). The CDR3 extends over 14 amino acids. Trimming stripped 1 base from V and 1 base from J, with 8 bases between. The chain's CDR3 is CASSLSGRQETQYF. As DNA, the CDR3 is TGTGCCAGCAGCTTGTCAGGGCGCCAAGAGACCCAGTACTTC.

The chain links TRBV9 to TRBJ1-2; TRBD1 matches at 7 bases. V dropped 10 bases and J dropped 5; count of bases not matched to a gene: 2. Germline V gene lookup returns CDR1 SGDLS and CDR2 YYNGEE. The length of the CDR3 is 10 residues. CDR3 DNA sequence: TGTGCCGGGACAGTTTATGGCTACACCTTC. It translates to CAGTVYGYTF.

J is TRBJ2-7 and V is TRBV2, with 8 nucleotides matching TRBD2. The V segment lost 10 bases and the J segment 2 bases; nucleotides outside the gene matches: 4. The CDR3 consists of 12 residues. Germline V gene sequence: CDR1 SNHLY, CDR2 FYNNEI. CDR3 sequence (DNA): TGTGCCATCGGGACTAGTCCCTACGAGCAGTACTTC. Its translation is CAIGTSPYEQYF. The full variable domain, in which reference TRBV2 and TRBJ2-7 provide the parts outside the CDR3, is EPEVTQTPSHQVTQMGQEVILRCVPISNHLYFYWYRQILGQKVEFLVSFYNNEISEKSEIFDDQFSVERPDGSNFTLKIRSTKLEDSAMYFCAIGTSPYEQYFGPGTRLTVT.

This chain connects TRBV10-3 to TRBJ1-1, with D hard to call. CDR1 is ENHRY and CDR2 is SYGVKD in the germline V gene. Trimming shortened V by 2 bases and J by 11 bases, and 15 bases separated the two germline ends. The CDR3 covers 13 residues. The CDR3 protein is CAISETAGPYAFF. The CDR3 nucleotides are TGTGCCATCAGTGAGACGGCGGGCCCCTACGCTTTCTTT.

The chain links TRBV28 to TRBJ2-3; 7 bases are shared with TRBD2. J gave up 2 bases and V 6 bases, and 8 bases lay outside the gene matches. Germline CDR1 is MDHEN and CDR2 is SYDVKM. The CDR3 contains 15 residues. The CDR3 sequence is CASRTDRLATDTQYF. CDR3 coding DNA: TGTGCCAGCAGAACTGACAGACTAGCCACAGATACGCAGTATTTT.

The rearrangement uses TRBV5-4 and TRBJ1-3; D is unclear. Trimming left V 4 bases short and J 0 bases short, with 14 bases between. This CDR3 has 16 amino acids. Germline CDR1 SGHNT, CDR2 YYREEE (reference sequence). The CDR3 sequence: CASSPEGRHSGNTIYF. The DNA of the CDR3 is TGTGCCAGCAGCCCAGAGGGTAGACACTCTGGAAACACCATATATTTT.

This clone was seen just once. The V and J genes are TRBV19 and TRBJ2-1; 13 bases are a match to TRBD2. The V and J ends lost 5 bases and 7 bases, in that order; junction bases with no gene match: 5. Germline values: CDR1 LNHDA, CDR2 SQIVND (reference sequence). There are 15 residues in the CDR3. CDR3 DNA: TGTGCCAGTAGTTTTCGGACTAGCGGGGGAAATGAGCAGTTCTTC. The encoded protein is CASSFRTSGGNEQFF.

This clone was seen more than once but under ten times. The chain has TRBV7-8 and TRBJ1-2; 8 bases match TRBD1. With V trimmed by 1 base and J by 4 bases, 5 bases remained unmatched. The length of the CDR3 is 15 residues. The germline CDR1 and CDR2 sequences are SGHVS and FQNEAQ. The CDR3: CASSLGTGGPYGYTF. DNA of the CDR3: TGTGCCAGCAGCTTAGGAACAGGGGGGCCCTATGGCTACACCTTC.

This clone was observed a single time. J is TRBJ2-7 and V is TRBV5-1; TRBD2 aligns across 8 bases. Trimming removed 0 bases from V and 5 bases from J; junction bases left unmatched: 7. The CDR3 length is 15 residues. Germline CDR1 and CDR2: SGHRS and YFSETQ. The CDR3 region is CASSLDGTSIDEQYF. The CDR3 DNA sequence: TGCGCCAGCAGCTTGGACGGGACTAGTATCGACGAGCAGTACTTC.

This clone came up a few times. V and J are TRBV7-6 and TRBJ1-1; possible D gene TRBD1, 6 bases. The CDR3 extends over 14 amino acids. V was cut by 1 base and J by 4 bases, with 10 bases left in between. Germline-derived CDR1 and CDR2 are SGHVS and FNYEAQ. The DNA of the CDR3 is TGTGCCAGCAGCTTAGGGGGGCCGACCACTGAAGCTTTCTTT. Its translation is CASSLGGPTTEAFF.

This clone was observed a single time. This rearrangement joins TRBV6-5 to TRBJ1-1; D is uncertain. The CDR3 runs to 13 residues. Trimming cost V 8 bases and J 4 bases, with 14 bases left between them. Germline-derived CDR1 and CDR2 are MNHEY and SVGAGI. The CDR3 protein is CASSPPGITEAFF. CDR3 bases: TGTGCCAGCTCCCCCCCGGGGATCACTGAAGCTTTCTTT.

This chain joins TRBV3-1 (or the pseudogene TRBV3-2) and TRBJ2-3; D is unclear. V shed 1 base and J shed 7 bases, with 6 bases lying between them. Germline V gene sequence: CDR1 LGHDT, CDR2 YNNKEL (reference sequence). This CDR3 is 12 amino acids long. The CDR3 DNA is TGTGCCAGCAGCCAAGCCTCCTATACGCAGTATTTT. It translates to CASSQASYTQYF.

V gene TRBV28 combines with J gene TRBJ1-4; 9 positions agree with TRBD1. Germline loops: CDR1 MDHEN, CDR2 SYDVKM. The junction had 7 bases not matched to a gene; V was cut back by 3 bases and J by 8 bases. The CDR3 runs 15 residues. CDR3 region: CASSLRQGVGEKLFF. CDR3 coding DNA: TGTGCCAGCAGTTTGAGACAGGGGGTAGGGGAAAAACTGTTTTTT.